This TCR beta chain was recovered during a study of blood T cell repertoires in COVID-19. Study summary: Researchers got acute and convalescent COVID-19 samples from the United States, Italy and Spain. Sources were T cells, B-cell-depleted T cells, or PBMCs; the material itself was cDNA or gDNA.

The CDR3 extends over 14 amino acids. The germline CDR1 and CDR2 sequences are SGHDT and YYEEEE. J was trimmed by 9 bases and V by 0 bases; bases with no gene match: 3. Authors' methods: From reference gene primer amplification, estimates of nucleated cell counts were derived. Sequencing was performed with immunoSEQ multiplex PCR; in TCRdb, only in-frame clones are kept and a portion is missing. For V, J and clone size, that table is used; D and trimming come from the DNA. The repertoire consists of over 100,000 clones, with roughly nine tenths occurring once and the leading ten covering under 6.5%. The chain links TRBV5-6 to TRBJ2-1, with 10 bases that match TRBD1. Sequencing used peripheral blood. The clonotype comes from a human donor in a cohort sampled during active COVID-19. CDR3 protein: CASSLGQGAVEQFF. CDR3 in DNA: TGTGCCAGCAGCTTGGGACAGGGGGCGGTTGAGCAGTTCTTC. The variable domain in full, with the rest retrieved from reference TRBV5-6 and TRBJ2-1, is DAGVTQSPTHLIKTRGQQVTLRCSPKSGHDTVSWYQQALGQGPQFIFQYYEEEERQRGNFPDRFSGHQFPNYSSELNVNALLLGDSALYLCASSLGQGAVEQFFGPGTRLTVL.